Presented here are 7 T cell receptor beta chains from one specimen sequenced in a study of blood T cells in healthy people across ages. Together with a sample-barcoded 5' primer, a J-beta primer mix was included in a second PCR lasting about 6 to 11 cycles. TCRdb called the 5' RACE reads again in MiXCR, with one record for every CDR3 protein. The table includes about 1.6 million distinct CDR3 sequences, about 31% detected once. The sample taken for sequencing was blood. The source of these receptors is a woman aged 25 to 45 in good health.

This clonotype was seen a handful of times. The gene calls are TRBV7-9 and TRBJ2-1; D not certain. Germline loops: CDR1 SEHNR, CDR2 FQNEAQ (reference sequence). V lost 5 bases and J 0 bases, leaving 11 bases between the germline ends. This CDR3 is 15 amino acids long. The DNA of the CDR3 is TGTGCCAGCAGCCCACAGATCAGCTCCTACAATGAGCAGTTCTTC. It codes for CASSPQISSYNEQFF. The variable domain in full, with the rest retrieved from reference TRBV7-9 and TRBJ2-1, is DTGVSQNPRHKITKRGQNVTFRCDPISEHNRLYWYRQTLGQGPEFLTYFQNEAQLEKSRLLSDRFSAERPKGSFSTLEIQRTEQGDSAMYLCASSPQISSYNEQFFGPGTRLTVL.

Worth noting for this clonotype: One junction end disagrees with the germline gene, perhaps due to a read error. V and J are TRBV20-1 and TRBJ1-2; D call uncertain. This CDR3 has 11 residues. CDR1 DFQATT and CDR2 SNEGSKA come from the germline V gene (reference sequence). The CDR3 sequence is CSARVLDGHTF. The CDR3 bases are TGCAGTGCTAGAGTTCTTGATGGCCACACCTTC.

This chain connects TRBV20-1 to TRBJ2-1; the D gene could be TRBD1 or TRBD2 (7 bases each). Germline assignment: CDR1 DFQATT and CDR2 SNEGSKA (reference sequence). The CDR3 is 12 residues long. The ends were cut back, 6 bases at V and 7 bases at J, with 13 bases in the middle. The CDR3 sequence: CSARQGGNEQFF. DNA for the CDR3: TGCAGTGCCAGACAGGGAGGGAATGAGCAGTTCTTC.

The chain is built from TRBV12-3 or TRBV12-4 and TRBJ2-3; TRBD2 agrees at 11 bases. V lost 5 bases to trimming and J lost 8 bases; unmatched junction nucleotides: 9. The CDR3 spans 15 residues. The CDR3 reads CASSTVAGGRGTQYF. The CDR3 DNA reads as TGTGCCAGCAGTACTGTAGCGGGAGGGCGAGGTACGCAGTATTTT.

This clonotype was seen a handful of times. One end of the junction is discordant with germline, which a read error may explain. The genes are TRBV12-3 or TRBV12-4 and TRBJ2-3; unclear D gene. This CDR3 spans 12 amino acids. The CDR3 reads CAGSLSTDTQYF. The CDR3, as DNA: TGTGCCGGCAGTCTTAGCACAGATACGCAGTATTTT.

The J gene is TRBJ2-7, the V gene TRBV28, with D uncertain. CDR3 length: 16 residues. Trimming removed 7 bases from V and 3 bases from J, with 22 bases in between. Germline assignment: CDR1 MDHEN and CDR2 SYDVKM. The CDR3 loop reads CASTSLGSISLYEQYF. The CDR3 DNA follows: TGTGCCAGCACCTCGTTAGGGTCTATTTCCCTCTACGAGCAGTACTTC.

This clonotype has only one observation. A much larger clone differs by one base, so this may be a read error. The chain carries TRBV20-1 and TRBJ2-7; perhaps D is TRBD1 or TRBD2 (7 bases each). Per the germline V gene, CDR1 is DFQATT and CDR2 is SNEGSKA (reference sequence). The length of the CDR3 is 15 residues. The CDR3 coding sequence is TGCAGTGTTAGAGACAGGGCTAGCGGAATCTACGAGCAGTACTTC. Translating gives CSVRDRASGIYEQYF.